Sequencing of this T cell receptor beta chain was carried out in a study of T cell changes during pregnancy in multiple sclerosis. Germline V gene sequence: CDR1 KGHSH, CDR2 LQKENI. The CDR3 contains 16 residues. V was shortened by 3 bases and J by 4 bases, with 18 bases between the two germline ends. Profiled with immunoSEQ multiplex PCR; TCRdb holds only in-frame clones, not every one. The top ten clones hold roughly 1.2% of a sample with about 71,000 clones, about 92% of them seen once. The TCR comes from a female donor with multiple sclerosis, enrolled in a pregnancy study. The chain couples TRBV18 to TRBJ1-1; the D gene is possibly TRBD1 (5 bases). The sequences come from peripheral blood, collected in the third trimester of pregnancy. The CDR3 region is CASSPGGARRSTEAFF. CDR3 DNA sequence: TGTGCCAGCTCACCGGGAGGGGCGAGGAGGTCCACTGAAGCTTTCTTT.